This entry lists 21 T cell receptor beta chains sequenced from one sample in a study of T cells in tuberculosis. TCRdb's copy holds only in-frame clones and misses some; the assay was immunoSEQ multiplex PCR. The sample lists roughly 32,000 clones, around 95% occurring once. Source material: PBMCs. The receptors derive from a donor aged 10-30 years with latent tuberculosis or without tuberculosis infection.

V is TRBV5-1 and J is TRBJ2-3; TRBD1 aligns across 8 bases. V shed 0 bases and J 4 bases; nucleotides not matched to a gene: 16. The CDR3 loop spans 19 amino acids. CDR1 is SGHRS and CDR2 is YFSETQ in the germline V gene. For the CDR3, the DNA is TGCGCCAGCAGCTTGGTTTCCGCGGGAACAGGGGGGCCCGCAGATACGCAGTATTTT. This encodes CASSLVSAGTGGPADTQYF.

The chain recombines TRBV6-5 with TRBJ2-1; the D gene is possibly TRBD2 (6 bases). The CDR3 consists of 13 residues. Trimming cost V 6 bases and J 10 bases, with 16 bases left between them. The germline CDR1 and CDR2 sequences are MNHEY and SVGAGI. CDR3 DNA: TGTGCCAGCAGATCCACCCCGGAGGGGGAGCAGTTCTTC. Protein product: CASRSTPEGEQFF.

This sequence joins TRBV6-5 and TRBJ2-7, with 8 nucleotides matching TRBD1. Germline CDR1 is MNHEY and CDR2 is SVGAGI. The ends lost 4 bases at V and 6 bases at J; junction bases unmatched: 5. The CDR3 spans 13 residues. The CDR3 protein is CASSSGQGREQYF. CDR3 nucleotide sequence: TGTGCCAGCAGTTCCGGACAGGGTCGCGAGCAGTACTTC.

This rearrangement joins TRBV7-6 to TRBJ2-5; 7 bases align to TRBD1. V dropped 2 bases and J dropped 6; count of bases not matched to a gene: 21. Germline V gene sequence: CDR1 SGHVS, CDR2 FNYEAQ. This CDR3 is built from 19 residues. The CDR3 sequence is CASSLRREGVEGARKTQYF. CDR3 nucleotides: TGTGCCAGCAGCTTAAGGAGAGAGGGGGTTGAGGGGGCGCGGAAGACCCAGTACTTC.

V is TRBV21-1 and J is TRBJ2-7; the table calls TRBD1, which could not be checked here. TRBV21-1 is a pseudogene locus. CDR3 length: 15 residues. The CDR3 here is CASSKRRDSPYEQYF. The CDR3 DNA follows: TGTGCCAGCAGCAAGAGGCGGGACAGCCCCTACGAGCAGTACTTC.

The chain uses TRBV29-1 and TRBJ2-7, with TRBD1 matching over 11 bases. Germline CDR1 is SQVTM and CDR2 is ANQGSEA. The V segment lost 2 bases and the J segment 7 bases; nucleotides outside the gene matches: 13. CDR3 size: 16 residues. The CDR3 DNA reads as TGCAGCGTTGAAAGTACCGGGACAGGGGGTCGGTGGGAGCAGTACTTC. It is translated as CSVESTGTGGRWEQYF.

The chain carries TRBV13 and TRBJ1-4; 11 nucleotides match TRBD1. In germline, CDR1 is PRHDT, CDR2 FYEKMQ (reference sequence). V shed 4 bases, J shed 6 bases, and the junction held 1 base outside the gene matches. The CDR3 runs 14 residues. The CDR3 DNA reads TGTGCCAGCAGCTCGGGACAGGGGGATGAAAAACTGTTTTTT. This translates into CASSSGQGDEKLFF.

This chain links TRBV7-6 with TRBJ2-3, with 9 bases identical to TRBD2. CDR1 is SGHVS, CDR2 FNYEAQ, per germline. The CDR3 covers 16 residues. Losses at the gene ends were 1 base for V and 7 bases for J; bases not matched to a gene: 9. The CDR3 nucleotides are TGTGCCAGCAGCTTAGTCCCAAGCGGGGGGTCCAATACGCAGTATTTT. Its protein is CASSLVPSGGSNTQYF.

The chain has TRBV6-6 and TRBJ2-7, with a possible D match to TRBD2 (5 bases). The germline gives CDR1 MNHNY, CDR2 SVGAGI (reference sequence). CDR3 length: 15 amino acids. The V end was cut by 2 bases, the J end by 0 bases, with 11 bases between. The CDR3 spells CASSYNGVISYEQYF. The CDR3 DNA is TGTGCCAGCAGTTACAACGGGGTTATCTCCTACGAGCAGTACTTC.

The gene calls are TRBV7-9 and TRBJ1-1; D is perhaps TRBD1 (5 bases). V lost 1 base to trimming and J lost 10 bases, with 16 bases between them. CDR1 is SEHNR, CDR2 FQNEAQ, per germline (reference sequence). The CDR3 sequence is 14 residues long. This chain's CDR3 is CASSLDGGTARAFF. CDR3 DNA: TGTGCCAGCAGCTTAGACGGCGGGACGGCCAGAGCTTTCTTT. Full variable domain (rest looked up from reference TRBV7-9 and TRBJ1-1): DTGVSQNPRHKITKRGQNVTFRCDPISEHNRLYWYRQTLGQGPEFLTYFQNEAQLEKSRLLSDRFSAERPKGSFSTLEIQRTEQGDSAMYLCASSLDGGTARAFFGQGTRLTVV.

V gene TRBV12-5 combines with J gene TRBJ1-2, with TRBD1 identical over 10 bases. The CDR3 covers 15 residues. The germline V gene encodes CDR1 LGHNT and CDR2 FRNRAP. The V gene end was trimmed by 1 base and the J gene end by 3 bases; junction bases not matched to a gene: 2. This CDR3 reads CASGLGDRGDYGYTF. The CDR3 DNA reads as TGTGCTAGTGGTTTGGGGGACAGGGGAGACTATGGCTACACCTTC.

The chain employs TRBV9 and TRBJ1-6; possible D gene TRBD1, 6 bases. V shed 3 bases and J shed 10 bases, with 17 bases lying between them. The V gene's germline CDR1 is SGDLS and CDR2 YYNGEE. The CDR3 is 15 residues long. The CDR3 coding sequence is TGTGCCAGCAGCGAGGGAGGGGGGGGCTACTCACCCCTCCACTTT. This encodes CASSEGGGGYSPLHF.

The gene calls are TRBV9 and TRBJ1-2; D not certain. Germline V gene lookup returns CDR1 SGDLS and CDR2 YYNGEE. The CDR3 loop spans 15 amino acids. Trimming removed 5 bases from V and 4 bases from J, with 18 bases in between. The CDR3, as DNA: TGTGCCAGCAGTCCTCTCATCTTTGACACCTATGGCTACACCTTC. Its translation: CASSPLIFDTYGYTF.

This clone was seen a few times. The chain links TRBV18 to TRBJ2-7, with 9 positions matching TRBD2. Germline V gene data show CDR1 as KGHSH and CDR2 as LQKENI. This CDR3 spans 15 amino acids. V was clipped by 9 bases and J by 7 bases; unmatched bases: 16. In nucleotides, the CDR3 is TGTGCCAGTAGACAGGGACTAGCCAGCGAAGGAGAGCAGTACTTC. This encodes CASRQGLASEGEQYF.

Here the CDR3 DNA reads TGTGCCAGCAGCCAAGTGGGAGACCTTACCTACGAGCAGTACTTC. This translates into CASSQVGDLTYEQYF. The chain links TRBV4-2 to TRBJ2-7; D may be TRBD2 (5 bases). The germline V gene encodes CDR1 LGHNA and CDR2 YNFKEQ. With 1 base removed from V and 2 bases from J, the gap between germline ends came to 12 bases. CDR3 length: 15 residues.

This clone was counted a single time. This chain uses TRBV7-6 with TRBJ1-1; TRBD1 matches at 9 bases. The CDR3 consists of 13 residues. Germline CDR1 and CDR2: SGHVS and FNYEAQ. After removal of 4 bases from V and 11 bases from J, the junction contained 8 bases not matched to a gene. The CDR3 DNA sequence: TGTGCCAGCAGCTCAACAGGGGGCGCGGCGGCTTTCTTT. Translating gives CASSSTGGAAAFF.

V is TRBV6-5 and J is TRBJ2-4, with a weak D call TRBD1 (5 bases). CDR1 is MNHEY and CDR2 is SVGAGI in the germline V gene. The CDR3 is 14 residues long. Trimming removed 2 bases at V and 3 bases at J, with 8 bases between. In DNA, the CDR3 is TGTGCCAGCAGTTACCCAGGGTACAAAAACATTCAGTACTTC. It codes for CASSYPGYKNIQYF.

J is TRBJ2-7 and V is TRBV13, with 7 bases matching TRBD1. CDR1 is PRHDT and CDR2 is FYEKMQ in the germline V gene (reference sequence). This CDR3 is 16 amino acids long. J lost 4 bases, V lost 0 bases, and 9 bases had no gene match. In DNA form, the CDR3 reads TGTGCCAGCAGCTTAGGGACAGGGAGAGGTCGTTACGAGCAGTACTTC. Translating it yields CASSLGTGRGRYEQYF.

A single count supports this clone. The chain links TRBV5-5 to TRBJ2-1, with 7 bases lining up with TRBD1. The V segment lost 2 bases and the J segment 0 bases; nucleotides outside the gene matches: 8. Germline CDR1 SGHKS, CDR2 YYEKEE (reference sequence). This CDR3 comprises 17 residues. The CDR3 loop is CASSFWMGQSSYNEQFF. The CDR3 nucleotides read TGTGCCAGCAGCTTTTGGATGGGACAGTCCTCCTACAATGAGCAGTTCTTC.

The rearrangement links TRBV7-6 to TRBJ2-1; no reliable D call. From germline, CDR1 is SGHVS and CDR2 FNYEAQ. Trimming took 1 base from V and 0 from J, leaving 10 bases between them. This CDR3 is 16 amino acids long. The CDR3 protein is CASSLGYRSSYNEQFF. The CDR3 DNA reads as TGTGCCAGCAGCTTAGGGTATCGTAGCTCCTACAATGAGCAGTTCTTC.

The chain joins TRBV10-1 to TRBJ2-3; possibly TRBD1 for D (6 bases). The CDR3 has 15 residues. Trimming removed 6 bases from V and 0 bases from J, with 13 bases in between. The V gene's germline CDR1 is WNHNN and CDR2 SYGVQD (reference sequence). CDR3 protein: CASSFGQSSTDTQYF. The CDR3 bases are TGCGCCAGCAGCTTTGGACAGTCCAGCACAGATACGCAGTATTTT.